These 2 T cell receptor beta chains came from one sample sequenced in a study of blood T cell repertoires in COVID-19. Clones were sequenced by immunoSEQ multiplex PCR, and TCRdb holds only the in-frame ones, with some missing. Counted here are approximately 310,000 clones, about 89% occurring once; the ten biggest clones make up about 7.8%. Sequenced sample: peripheral blood. The receptors here all came from a woman between 50 and 59 years old who had recovered from COVID-19.

V is TRBV7-9 and J is TRBJ2-7; weak D call: TRBD2 (5 bases). Trimming stripped 5 bases from V and 3 bases from J, with 17 bases between. Per germline, CDR1 SEHNR and CDR2 FQNEAQ (reference sequence). This CDR3 is 15 amino acids long. The CDR3 is CASSPDGSWNYEQYF. The DNA of the CDR3 is TGTGCCAGCAGCCCCGATGGGAGTTGGAACTACGAGCAGTACTTC.

The J gene is TRBJ2-4, the V gene TRBV2, with 7 bases that match TRBD2. The CDR3 has 13 amino acids. Germline loops: CDR1 SNHLY, CDR2 FYNNEI. The trim removed 2 bases at V and 13 bases at J, leaving 8 bases unmatched. The CDR3 coding sequence is TGTGCCAGCAGTGAATGGGGCGCGGGAGCGCAGTACTTC. Its translation is CASSEWGAGAQYF.